The 21 T cell receptor beta chains reported below all come from one sample, sequenced in a study of monozygotic twins with inflammatory bowel disease. TCRdb re-called the 5' RACE reads, yielding one record per CDR3 amino acid sequence without DNA. The repertoire table contains some 83,000 distinct CDR3 sequences. Sequenced sample: blood. The source of these receptors is a human donor with ulcerative colitis or Crohn's disease, or a healthy co-twin of an affected twin (not recorded which).

This chain links TRBV5-1 with TRBJ2-1; TCRdb reports TRBD2, a call that lacks DNA to check it against. Germline CDR1 SGHRS, CDR2 YFSETQ. The CDR3 contains 16 residues. The CDR3 loop is CASSSWTSGPHNEQFF.

This sequence joins TRBV5-1 and TRBJ2-7; TCRdb names TRBD1, which stays unverified in the absence of DNA. Germline CDR1 and CDR2: SGHRS and YFSETQ. There are 15 residues in the CDR3. The CDR3 loop is CASSFPGTAAYEQYF.

This clonotype ranks as medium-sized in terms of frequency. V and J are TRBV20-1 and TRBJ2-7; TCRdb outputs TRBD1, but without DNA this stays unchecked. The CDR3 loop spans 14 amino acids. Germline lookup yields CDR1 DFQATT and CDR2 SNEGSKA (reference sequence). This CDR3 reads CSALTGTRSYEQYF.

V gene TRBV9 combines with J gene TRBJ2-2; TCRdb's D call, TRBD1, is unchecked because there is no DNA. Germline lookup yields CDR1 SGDLS and CDR2 YYNGEE. This CDR3 is built from 16 residues. The CDR3 sequence: CASSVSGGRLTGELFF.

This CDR3 reads CASSLAGLGTSGTGNTIYF. J is TRBJ1-3 and V is TRBV7-2. The CDR3 contains 19 residues. CDR1 is SGHTA, CDR2 FQGNSA, per germline.

The rearrangement joins TRBV5-1 to TRBJ1-5; TCRdb indicates TRBD1, and absent DNA this call remains unverified. Germline V CDR1 and CDR2: SGHRS, YFSETQ. This CDR3 comprises 14 residues. The CDR3 protein is CASSPGQAYQPQHF.

The rearrangement links TRBV11-3 to TRBJ2-1; TCRdb returns TRBD2, unconfirmable since there is no DNA. The CDR3 has 16 amino acids. Germline V gives CDR1 SGHNT, CDR2 YENEEA. CDR3 in amino acids: CASSLDRGLAGGQQFF.

The chain employs TRBV12-3 or TRBV12-4 and TRBJ2-1; TCRdb's D call, TRBD1, is unchecked because there is no DNA. CDR3 length equals 14 residues. CDR3 sequence reads: CASSLTGMSDEQFF.

The chain has TRBV5-1 and TRBJ2-5; TCRdb calls TRBD2, which cannot be checked without DNA. Germline assignment: CDR1 SGHRS and CDR2 YFSETQ. The CDR3 runs 13 residues. This CDR3 reads CASSRAYQETQYF.

The rearrangement uses TRBV29-1 and TRBJ1-5. The germline V gene encodes CDR1 SQVTM and CDR2 ANQGSEA. This CDR3 has 12 residues. The CDR3 loop is CSVGERNQPQHF.

CDR3 sequence reads: CASSADGANQPQHF. This rearrangement joins TRBV18 to TRBJ1-5. This CDR3 contains 14 residues. The germline V gene encodes CDR1 KGHSH and CDR2 LQKENI.

The J gene is TRBJ2-1, the V gene TRBV7-2; TCRdb names TRBD1, which stays unverified in the absence of DNA. The germline V gene encodes CDR1 SGHTA and CDR2 FQGNSA. The length of the CDR3 is 17 residues. Here the CDR3 reads CASSLVLMSGDSNEQFF. Filled out from reference TRBV7-2 and TRBJ2-1, the complete variable domain reads GAGVSQSPSNKVTEKGKDVELRCDPISGHTALYWYRQSLGQGLEFLIYFQGNSAPDKSGLPSDRFSAERTGGSVSTLTIQRTQQEDSAVYLCASSLVLMSGDSNEQFFGPGTRLTVL.

The CDR3: CASSWDFRGNEQFF. V and J are TRBV5-6 and TRBJ2-1. The germline V gene encodes CDR1 SGHDT and CDR2 YYEEEE. This CDR3 has 14 amino acids.

The chain employs TRBV7-2 and TRBJ1-3; the D call of TRBD1 rests on TCRdb alone, since no DNA is present to check it. The length of the CDR3 is 15 residues. CDR1 SGHTA and CDR2 FQGNSA come from the germline V gene. The CDR3 sequence: CASSLWGAGGNTIYF.

This sequence joins TRBV7-9 and TRBJ2-5. Germline V lookup: CDR1 SEHNR, CDR2 FQNEAQ (reference sequence). The CDR3 length is 16 residues. This CDR3 reads CASSPIYLTVSETQYF. The whole variable domain, filled in from reference TRBV7-9 and TRBJ2-5, reads DTGVSQNPRHKITKRGQNVTFRCDPISEHNRLYWYRQTLGQGPEFLTYFQNEAQLEKSRLLSDRFSAERPKGSFSTLEIQRTEQGDSAMYLCASSPIYLTVSETQYFGPGTRLLVL.

The chain combines TRBV6-5 with TRBJ2-5; no DNA is available, so the TRBD1 call from TCRdb remains unchecked. CDR1 MNHEY and CDR2 SVGAGI come from the germline V gene. The CDR3 is made up of 13 amino acids. This CDR3 reads CASSPTGGQTQYF.

V usage is TRBV11-2 and J usage is TRBJ2-4; TCRdb's D gene call, TRBD2, goes unchecked for lack of DNA. CDR1 and CDR2 from the germline V gene are SGHAT and FQNNGV. The CDR3 covers 18 residues. This CDR3 is CASSLEGAGGRTKNIQYF. The whole variable domain, remainder taken from reference TRBV11-2 and TRBJ2-4, is EAGVAQSPRYKIIEKRQSVAFWCNPISGHATLYWYQQILGQGPKLLIQFQNNGVVDDSQLPKDRFSAERLKGVDSTLKIQPAKLEDSAVYLCASSLEGAGGRTKNIQYFGAGTRLSVL.

The rearrangement links TRBV4-1 to TRBJ2-7; TCRdb selects TRBD1, and the lack of DNA leaves this call unchecked. From germline, CDR1 is MGHRA and CDR2 YSYEKL. This CDR3 comprises 15 residues. CDR3 amino acids: CASSHRQGASYEQYF.

V and J are TRBV14 and TRBJ1-2. This CDR3 has 18 amino acids. The germline gives CDR1 SGHDN, CDR2 FVKESK. CDR3 in amino acids: CASSSRKGPGTGTGGYTF.

This chain connects TRBV4-1 to TRBJ1-1. The CDR3 loop spans 11 amino acids. Germline CDR1 is MGHRA and CDR2 is YSYEKL. This CDR3 is CASSQGRMAFF.

This chain links TRBV20-1 with TRBJ2-5; with no DNA, the TCRdb D assignment of TRBD2 cannot be verified. CDR3 length: 16 amino acids. Per the germline V gene, CDR1 is DFQATT and CDR2 is SNEGSKA (reference sequence). The CDR3: CSARDLTSGFQETQYF.